The TCR beta chain described here comes from a study of cytomegalovirus exposure and HLA in healthy donors. Whole-study findings and limits: Researchers counted 164 TCR beta chains as cytomegalovirus-associated.

This clone came up once. Its specificity is not known. Sequencing used immunoSEQ multiplex PCR; TCRdb keeps in-frame clones, though not all of them. The profile shows about 310,000 clones, approximately 91% of them singletons. It was the roughly 110-subject validation cohort, separate from the approximately 620-subject first cohort, to which the donors belonged. Input material: PBMCs. This TCR was recovered from a man aged 25 to 40 in good health and CMV-seronegative.

The CDR3 sequence is CASSEGMVEQYF. The CDR3 coding sequence is TGTGCCAGCTCGGAGGGGATGGTTGAGCAGTACTTC. This chain uses TRBV19 with TRBJ2-7; perhaps TRBD2 as D (6 bases). CDR1 is LNHDA, CDR2 SQIVND, per germline (reference sequence). CDR3 length: 12 amino acids. V was cut by 9 bases and J by 7 bases, with 16 bases left in between.